This T cell receptor (beta chain) is drawn from a study of CD8+CD57+ T cells in acquired aplastic anemia. Background on the study: Across the sorted CD4+ and CD8+ cells, DNA amounts averaged about 3 ug. The study, taken as a whole, reports: Patients and controls were found to share approximately 31 CD8+ CDR3 sequences. Researchers reported that CD8+ Simpson's diversity was not significantly different in patients versus controls.

This clonotype was seen more than once but under ten times. The antigen remains undetermined. From germline, CDR1 is DFQATT and CDR2 SNEGSKA (reference sequence). The CDR3 sequence is 15 residues long. With 6 bases clipped from V and 7 bases from J, the junction kept 18 bases outside the gene matches. TCR beta VDJ combinations and CDR3 sequences were profiled from genomic DNA. Each CDR3 protein gets one entry after TCRdb re-called the reads with MiXCR. Of approximately 190,000 distinct CDR3 sequences in the sample, 50% to 75% are singletons; the top ten hold 46%. Sequenced sample: sorted CD4+, CD8+, or CD8+CD57+ T cells (not recorded which) from PBMCs. V is TRBV20-1 and J is TRBJ2-7, with 7 bases identical to TRBD1. The TCR was taken from a human donor with severe aplastic anemia or a healthy control (not recorded which). The CDR3 region has the DNA TGCAGTGCCTCCTACTTGACAGGGACCTTCCTGGAGCAGTACTTC. Translation gives CSASYLTGTFLEQYF.